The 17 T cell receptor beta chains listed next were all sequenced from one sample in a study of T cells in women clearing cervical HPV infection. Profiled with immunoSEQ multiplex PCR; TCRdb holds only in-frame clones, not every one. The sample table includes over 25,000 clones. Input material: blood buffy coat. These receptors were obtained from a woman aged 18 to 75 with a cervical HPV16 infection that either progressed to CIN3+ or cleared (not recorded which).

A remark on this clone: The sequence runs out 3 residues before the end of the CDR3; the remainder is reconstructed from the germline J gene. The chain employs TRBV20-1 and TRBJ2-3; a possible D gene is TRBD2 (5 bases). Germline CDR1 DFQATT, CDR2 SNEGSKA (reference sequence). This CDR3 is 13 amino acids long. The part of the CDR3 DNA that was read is TGCAGTGCTAGTGGACGGGGTTTAGAGACG. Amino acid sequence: CSASGRGLET. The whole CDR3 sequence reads CSASGRGLETQYF.

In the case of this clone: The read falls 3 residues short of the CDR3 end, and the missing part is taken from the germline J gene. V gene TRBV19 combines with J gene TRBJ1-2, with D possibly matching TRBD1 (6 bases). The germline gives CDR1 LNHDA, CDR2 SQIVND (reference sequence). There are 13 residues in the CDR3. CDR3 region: CASSQTGRYDYTF. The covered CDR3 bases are TGTGCCAGTAGCCAAACAGGGCGCTACGAC. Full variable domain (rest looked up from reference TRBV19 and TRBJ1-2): DGGITQSPKYLFRKEGQNVTLSCEQNLNHDAMYWYRQDPGQGLRLIYYSQIVNDFQKGDIAEGYSVSREKKESFPLTVTSAQKNPTAFYLCASSQTGRYDYTFGSGTRLTVV.

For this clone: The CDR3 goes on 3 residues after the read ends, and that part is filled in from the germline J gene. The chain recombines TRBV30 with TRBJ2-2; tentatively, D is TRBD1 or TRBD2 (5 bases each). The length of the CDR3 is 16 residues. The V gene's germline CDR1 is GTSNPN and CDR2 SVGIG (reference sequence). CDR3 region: CASSRGRSSYNSPLFF. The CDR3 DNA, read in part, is TGTGCCTCCTCGAGGGGCCGTAGCTCCTATAATTCACCG.

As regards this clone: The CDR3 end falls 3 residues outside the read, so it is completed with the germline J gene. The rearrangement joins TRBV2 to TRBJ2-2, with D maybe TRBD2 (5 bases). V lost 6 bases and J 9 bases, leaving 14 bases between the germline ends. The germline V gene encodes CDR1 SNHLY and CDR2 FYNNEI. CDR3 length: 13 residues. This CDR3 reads CASRRLAKRELFF. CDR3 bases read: TGTGCCAGCAGGCGGCTAGCAAAAAGGGAG.

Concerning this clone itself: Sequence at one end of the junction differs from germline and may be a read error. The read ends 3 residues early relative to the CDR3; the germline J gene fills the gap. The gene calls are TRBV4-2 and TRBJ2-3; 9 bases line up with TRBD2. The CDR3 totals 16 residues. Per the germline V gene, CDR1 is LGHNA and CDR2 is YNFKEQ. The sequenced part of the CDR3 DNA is TGCGCCAGCAGCCAAGCTCTAGCGGGGATATCAGATACG. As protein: CASSQALAGISDT. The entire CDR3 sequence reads CASSQALAGISDTQYF.

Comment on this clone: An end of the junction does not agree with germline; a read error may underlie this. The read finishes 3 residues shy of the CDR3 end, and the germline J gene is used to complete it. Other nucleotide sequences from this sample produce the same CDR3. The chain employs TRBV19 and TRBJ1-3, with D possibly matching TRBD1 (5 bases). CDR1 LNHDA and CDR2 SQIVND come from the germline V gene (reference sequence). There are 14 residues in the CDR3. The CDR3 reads CASTEGGAGNTIYF. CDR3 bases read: TGTGCCAGTACCGAGGGTGGGGCTGGAAACACG.

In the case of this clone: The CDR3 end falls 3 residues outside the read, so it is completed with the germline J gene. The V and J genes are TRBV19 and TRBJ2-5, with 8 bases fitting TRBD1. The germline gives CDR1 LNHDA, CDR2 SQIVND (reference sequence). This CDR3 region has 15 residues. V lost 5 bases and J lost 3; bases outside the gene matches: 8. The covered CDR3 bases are TGTGCCAGTAGTGCTGACAGGGGAGTTGAAGAGACC. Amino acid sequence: CASSADRGVEET. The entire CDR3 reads CASSADRGVEETQYF.

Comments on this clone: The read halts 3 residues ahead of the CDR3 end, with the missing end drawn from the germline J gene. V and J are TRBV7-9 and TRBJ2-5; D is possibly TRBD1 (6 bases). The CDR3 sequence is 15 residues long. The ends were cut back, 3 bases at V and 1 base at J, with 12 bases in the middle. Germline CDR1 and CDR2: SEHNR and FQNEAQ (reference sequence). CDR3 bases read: TGTGCCAGCAGCTTCGGGACACCGTTCCAAGAGACC. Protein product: CASSFGTPFQET. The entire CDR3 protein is CASSFGTPFQETQYF.

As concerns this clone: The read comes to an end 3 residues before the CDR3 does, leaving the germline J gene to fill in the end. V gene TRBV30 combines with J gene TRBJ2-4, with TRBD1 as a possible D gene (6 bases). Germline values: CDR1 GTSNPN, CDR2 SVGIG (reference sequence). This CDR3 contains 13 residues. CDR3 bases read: TGTGCCTGGAGATCACAGGGTAACTATGGT. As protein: CAWRSQGNYG. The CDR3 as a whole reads CAWRSQGNYGQYF.

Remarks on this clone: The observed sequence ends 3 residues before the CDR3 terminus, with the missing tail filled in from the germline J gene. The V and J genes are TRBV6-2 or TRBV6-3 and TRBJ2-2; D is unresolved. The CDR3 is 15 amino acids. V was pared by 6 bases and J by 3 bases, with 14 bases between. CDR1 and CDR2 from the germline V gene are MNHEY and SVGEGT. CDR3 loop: CASRDGSDYTGELFF. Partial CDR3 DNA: TGTGCCAGCAGAGATGGCAGTGATTACACCGGGGAG.

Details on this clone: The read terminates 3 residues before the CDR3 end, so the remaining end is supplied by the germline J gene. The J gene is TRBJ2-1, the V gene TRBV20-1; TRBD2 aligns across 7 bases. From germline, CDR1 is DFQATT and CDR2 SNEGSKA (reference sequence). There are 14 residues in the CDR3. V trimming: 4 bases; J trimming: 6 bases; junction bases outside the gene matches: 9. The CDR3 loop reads CSAIVGGGSNEQFF. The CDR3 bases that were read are TGCAGTGCTATTGTGGGGGGGGGTTCCAATGAG.

The part of the CDR3 DNA that was read is TGCAGTGCTATTGCGGGGGGGAAGACCTACAATGAG. This encodes CSAIAGGKTYNE. The full CDR3 protein reads CSAIAGGKTYNEQFF. This chain connects TRBV20-1 to TRBJ2-1; TRBD2 matches 9 bases. The read finishes 3 residues shy of the CDR3 end, and the germline J gene is used to complete it. The CDR3 totals 15 residues. The trim removed 4 bases at V and 2 bases at J, leaving 6 bases unmatched. Germline-derived CDR1 and CDR2 are DFQATT and SNEGSKA (reference sequence).

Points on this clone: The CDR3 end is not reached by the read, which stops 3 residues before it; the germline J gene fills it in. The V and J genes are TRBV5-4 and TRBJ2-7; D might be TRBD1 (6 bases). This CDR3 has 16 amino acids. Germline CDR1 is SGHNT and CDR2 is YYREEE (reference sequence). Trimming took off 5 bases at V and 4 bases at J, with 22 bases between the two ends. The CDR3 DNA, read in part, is TGTGCCAGCAGTTCTGGGTGGGGCCAGGGGAAATACGAG. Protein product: CASSSGWGQGKYE. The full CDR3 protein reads CASSSGWGQGKYEQYF.

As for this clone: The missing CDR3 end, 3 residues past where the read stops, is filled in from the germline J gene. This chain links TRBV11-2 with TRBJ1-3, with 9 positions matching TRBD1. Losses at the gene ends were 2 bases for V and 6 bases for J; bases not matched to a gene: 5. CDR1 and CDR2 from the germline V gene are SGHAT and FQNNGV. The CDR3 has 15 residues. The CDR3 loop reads CASSLTLQGANTIYF. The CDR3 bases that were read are TGTGCCAGCAGCTTAACCCTACAGGGGGCAAACACC.

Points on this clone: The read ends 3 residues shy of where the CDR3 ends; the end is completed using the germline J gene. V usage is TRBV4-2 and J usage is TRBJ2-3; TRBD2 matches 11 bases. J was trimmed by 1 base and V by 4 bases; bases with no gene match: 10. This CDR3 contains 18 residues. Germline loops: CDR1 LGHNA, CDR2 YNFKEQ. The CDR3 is CASSLQGLAARGTDTQYF. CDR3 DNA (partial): TGTGCCAGCAGCCTCCAGGGACTAGCGGCTAGAGGCACAGATACG.

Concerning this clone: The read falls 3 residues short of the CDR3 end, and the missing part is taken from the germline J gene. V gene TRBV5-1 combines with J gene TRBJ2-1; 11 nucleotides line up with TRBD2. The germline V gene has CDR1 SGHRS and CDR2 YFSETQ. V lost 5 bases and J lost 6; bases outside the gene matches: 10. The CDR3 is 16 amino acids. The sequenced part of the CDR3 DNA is TGCGCCAGCAGATCCCCAACTAGCGGGAGCCCCAATGAG. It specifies CASRSPTSGSPNE. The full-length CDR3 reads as CASRSPTSGSPNEQFF.

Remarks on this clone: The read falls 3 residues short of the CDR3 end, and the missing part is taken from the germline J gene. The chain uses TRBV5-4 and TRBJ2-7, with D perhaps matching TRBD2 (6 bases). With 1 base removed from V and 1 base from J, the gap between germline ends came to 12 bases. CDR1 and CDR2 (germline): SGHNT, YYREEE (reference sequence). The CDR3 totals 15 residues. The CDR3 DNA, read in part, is TGTGCCAGCAGCTTGTTGGGGAGCGGGTCCTACGAG. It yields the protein CASSLLGSGSYE. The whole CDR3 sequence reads CASSLLGSGSYEQYF.